This TCR beta chain is drawn from a study of post-analysis software for immune sequencing data. Study-level information: Relapsing-remitting, secondary progressive and progressive-relapsing multiple sclerosis were all included among the disease courses. Study-wide results and limits: Normalized Chao1 diversity was significantly reduced in patients versus controls. With TRBV5-6, TRBV5-1 and TRBV20-1 included, about five TRBV segments were more frequent in patients than in controls. By F measure, samples from a shared preparation batch strongly co-clustered.

CDR1 is MNHEY and CDR2 is SVGEGT in the germline V gene. The CDR3 contains 13 residues. A word on this clonotype: Its antigen remains unidentified. One base away lies a much larger clone, so this may be a sequencing read error.

Carried by the TCR beta cDNA libraries were unique molecular identifiers. cDNA molecules numbering around 450,000 came from approximately 0.91 to 9.4 million T cells. TCRdb re-derived calls from the PCR reads in MiXCR, one entry per CDR3 protein. The sample has a few hundred thousand distinct CDR3 sequences; about 40% are singletons. This chain links TRBV6-2 or TRBV6-3 with TRBJ2-1; TRBD1 agrees at 7 bases. The sequenced sample consisted of blood. This TCR was sampled from a girl aged 2-15 years with multiple sclerosis. Here the CDR3 DNA reads TGTGCCAGCAGGAGACAGGGTTTGGGTGAGCGGTTCTTC. Translating it yields CASRRQGLGERFF.